This T cell receptor beta chain was recovered during a study of cytomegalovirus exposure and HLA in healthy donors. General observations from the study: Earlier results showed most TCR beta V segments being productive about 87% or about 30% of the time. Indistinguishable V segments such as TRBV6-2 and TRBV6-3 were excluded. Analysis performed later found 16,951 TCR beta sequences associated with HLA alleles at 0.05 false discovery rate. A later analysis showed that HLA-associated TCR beta chains had undergone more clonal expansion than equally common others.

V lost 1 base, J lost 1 base, and 9 bases lay in between. This CDR3 is built from 14 residues. Germline values: CDR1 SGDLS, CDR2 YYNGEE. The PCR had 60 Vbeta and 13 Jbeta primers. TCRdb keeps only in-frame clones here, not all; method: immunoSEQ multiplex PCR. This sample has more than 150,000 clones, with around four fifths found just once. This clone has just one count. The antigen is not known. Sequencing input: PBMCs. The chain is built from TRBV9 and TRBJ2-7; weak D call: TRBD1 (6 bases). This TCR came from a woman aged 45-65 years in good health and CMV-seropositive. The CDR3 reads CASSVTGNSYEQYF. The CDR3 DNA is TGTGCCAGCAGCGTAACAGGGAATTCCTACGAGCAGTACTTC. The full variable domain, rest sourced from reference TRBV9 and TRBJ2-7, is DSGVTQTPKHLITATGQRVTLRCSPRSGDLSVYWYQQSLDQGLQFLIQYYNGEERAKGNILERFSAQQFPDLHSELNLSSLELGDSALYFCASSVTGNSYEQYFGPGTRLTVT.